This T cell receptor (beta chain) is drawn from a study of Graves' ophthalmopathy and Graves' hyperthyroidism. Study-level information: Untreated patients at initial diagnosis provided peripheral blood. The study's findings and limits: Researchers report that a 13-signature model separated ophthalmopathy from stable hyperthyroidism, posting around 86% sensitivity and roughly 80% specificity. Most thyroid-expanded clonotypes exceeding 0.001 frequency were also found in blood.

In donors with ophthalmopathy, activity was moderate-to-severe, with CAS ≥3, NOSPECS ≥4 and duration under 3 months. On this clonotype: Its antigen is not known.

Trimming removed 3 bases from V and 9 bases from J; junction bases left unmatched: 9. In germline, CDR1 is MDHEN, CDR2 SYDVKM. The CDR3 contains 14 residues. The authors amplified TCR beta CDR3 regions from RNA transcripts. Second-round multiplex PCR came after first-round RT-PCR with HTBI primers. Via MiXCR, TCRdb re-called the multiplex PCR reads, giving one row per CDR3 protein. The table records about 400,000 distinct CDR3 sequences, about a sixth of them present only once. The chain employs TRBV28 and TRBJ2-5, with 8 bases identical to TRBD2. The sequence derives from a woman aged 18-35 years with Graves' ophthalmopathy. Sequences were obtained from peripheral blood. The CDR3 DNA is TGTGCCAGCAGTTTGGTCGGGAGGGAAAAGGCCCAGTACTTC. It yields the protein CASSLVGREKAQYF.